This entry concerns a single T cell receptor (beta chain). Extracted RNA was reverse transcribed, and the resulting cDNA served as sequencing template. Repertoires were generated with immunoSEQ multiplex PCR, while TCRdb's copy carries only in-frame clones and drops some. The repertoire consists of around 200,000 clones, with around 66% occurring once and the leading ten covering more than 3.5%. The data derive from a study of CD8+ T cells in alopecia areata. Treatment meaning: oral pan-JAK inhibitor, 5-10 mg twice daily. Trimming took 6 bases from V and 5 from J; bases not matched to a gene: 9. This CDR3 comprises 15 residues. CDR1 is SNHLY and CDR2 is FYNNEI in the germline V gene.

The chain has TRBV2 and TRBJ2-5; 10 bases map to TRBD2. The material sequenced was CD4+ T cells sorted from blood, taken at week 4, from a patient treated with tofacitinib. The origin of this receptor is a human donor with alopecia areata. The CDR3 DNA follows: TGTGCCAGCAGCACGGGGACTAGCGCGAGGGAGACCCAGTACTTC. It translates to CASSTGTSARETQYF.